Sequencing of this T cell receptor beta chain was carried out in a study of T cells in Graves' hyperthyroidism and ophthalmopathy. The study, taken as a whole, reports: Blood also held most thyroid clonotypes expanded beyond 0.001. Stable hyperthyroidism was separated from ophthalmopathy by a model based on 13 V-J features.

Amplification yielded TCR beta CDR3 regions, with RNA transcripts as the source. The TCR CDR3 first-round RT-PCR relied on the HTBI primer set. MiXCR, run by TCRdb on the multiplex PCR reads, gives a single entry per CDR3 protein. The sample gives a few hundred thousand distinct CDR3 sequences, 15% of which show up once; approximately 32% is in the top ten. With V trimmed by 4 bases and J by 5 bases, 4 bases remained unmatched. Germline CDR1 is SGHTA and CDR2 is FQGTGA. This CDR3 region has 14 residues. Diagnostic decisions used clinical symptoms, serum thyroxine and TRAb, thyroid ultrasound and orbital computed tomography. On this clonotype itself: Its specificity is not known.

The TCR comes from a woman between 25 and 40 years old with Graves' hyperthyroidism. Material: blood. This chain links TRBV7-3 with TRBJ2-5; TRBD2 agrees at 10 bases. CDR3 sequence (DNA): TGTGCCAGCAGCTCGAGCGGGAGGGCCGAGACCCAGTACTTC. Its translation: CASSSSGRAETQYF.